A selection of T cell receptor beta chains follows, all from one sample in a study of blood T cell repertoires in COVID-19. Produced via immunoSEQ multiplex PCR; TCRdb's table is partial and in-frame only. The sample lists some 160,000 clones, roughly 86% occurring once. Sequencing was carried out using peripheral blood. All receptors derive from a woman aged 80 or older with COVID-19, enrolled during active disease. Both conserved end residues are part of each CDR3. Each record gives: clone size, V gene, D gene, J gene, CDR3 DNA, CDR3 protein. D genes are given only for firm matches. Expanded clones get a size class; other rows say once, few or many, or leave the size out.

clone_size: -
v_call: TRBV28
d_call: -
j_call: TRBJ1-2
cdr3_nt: TGTGCCAGCAGTCCGACAAGGCCCTATGGCTACACCTTC
cdr3_aa: CASSPTRPYGYTF

clone_size: -
v_call: TRBV15
d_call: -
j_call: TRBJ1-4
cdr3_nt: TGTGCCACCAGCAGAGATTACACGTGGACCACGACAGGCAAGGGGGCTAATGAAAAACTGTTTTTT
cdr3_aa: CATSRDYTWTTTGKGANEKLFF

clone_size: -
v_call: TRBV3-1/TRBV3-2
d_call: TRBD1
j_call: TRBJ1-4
cdr3_nt: TGTGCCAGCAGCCAAGTTCGAGACAGGGGGCATGGTAATGAAAAACTGTTTTTT
cdr3_aa: CASSQVRDRGHGNEKLFF

clone_size: few
v_call: TRBV5-6
d_call: -
j_call: TRBJ1-1
cdr3_nt: TGTGCCAGCAGCTTGGCAGGGGAAAGTGAAGCTTTCTTT
cdr3_aa: CASSLAGESEAFF

clone_size: once
v_call: TRBV15
d_call: TRBD2
j_call: TRBJ2-3
cdr3_nt: TGTGCCACCTCCACGGGGGGGACTCCACTCACAGATACGCAGTATTTT
cdr3_aa: CATSTGGTPLTDTQYF

clone_size: -
v_call: TRBV28
d_call: -
j_call: TRBJ1-4
cdr3_nt: TGTGCCAGCAGTTTACCCACGGCTAATGAAAAACTGTTTTTT
cdr3_aa: CASSLPTANEKLFF

clone_size: -
v_call: TRBV9
d_call: TRBD1
j_call: TRBJ1-4
cdr3_nt: TGTGCCAGCAGCCCACGCTCAGGGGGGACTAATGAAAAACTGTTTTTT
cdr3_aa: CASSPRSGGTNEKLFF

clone_size: -
v_call: TRBV3-1/TRBV3-2
d_call: -
j_call: TRBJ2-5
cdr3_nt: TGTGCCAGCAGCCTCGACGCGGGGAGAAAGACCCAGTACTTC
cdr3_aa: CASSLDAGRKTQYF

clone_size: -
v_call: TRBV5-1
d_call: -
j_call: TRBJ2-3
cdr3_nt: TGCGCCAGCAGCTTGGGGACAGTCACAGATACGCAGTATTTT
cdr3_aa: CASSLGTVTDTQYF

clone_size: -
v_call: TRBV5-1
d_call: TRBD2
j_call: TRBJ2-5
cdr3_nt: TGCGCCAGCAGCTGGAATAGCGGGAGTTACGTGACCCAGTACTTC
cdr3_aa: CASSWNSGSYVTQYF